This section outlines one TCR beta chain sequence together with its context. Antigen specificity is unknown. The observed sequence ends 3 residues before the CDR3 terminus, with the missing tail filled in from the germline J gene. V shed 2 bases, J shed 3 bases, and the junction held 7 bases outside the gene matches. Per germline, CDR1 MNHNS and CDR2 SASEGT. CDR3 size: 16 residues. These data originate in a study of T cells in women clearing cervical HPV infection. TCR beta CDR3 amplified by multiplex PCR from approximately 1,100 ng genomic DNA. Generated by immunoSEQ multiplex PCR, the TCRdb table keeps only in-frame clones and is missing some. Recorded for this sample: approximately 35,000 clones. Dot-blot hybridization genotyped cervical HPV amplified with MY09/MY11 PCR. Study results and caveats: Combining TCR richness with V gene abundances gave around 0.83 AUC. CIN3+ cases had significantly higher TCR richness than controls; evenness did not differ.

The sequence derives from a woman between 18 and 75 years old with a cervical HPV16 infection that either progressed to CIN3+ or cleared (not recorded which). Sequenced input: blood buffy coat. The chain is built from TRBV6-1 and TRBJ1-1; TRBD1 aligns across 9 bases. The DNA read from the CDR3 is TGTGCCAGCAGTGAATATTTCCGGGACAGGGACACTGAA. It yields the protein CASSEYFRDRDTE. The complete CDR3 sequence is CASSEYFRDRDTEAFF.